The T cell receptor beta chain under discussion was sequenced for a study of blood T cell repertoires in COVID-19. Study-wide context: The origin of the acute and convalescent COVID-19 samples was the United States, Italy and Spain. T cells, B-cell-depleted T cells, or PBMCs supplied cDNA or gDNA.

Original handling: The assay estimated nucleated cells by amplifying reference gene primers. Method: immunoSEQ multiplex PCR; TCRdb's copy keeps in-frame clones and lacks some. V and J calls and clone size are given by that table; D and trimming were obtained from the DNA. The data contain 150,000 or so clones, around 91% of them singletons. The germline V gene encodes CDR1 SEHNR and CDR2 FQNEAQ (reference sequence). The CDR3 length is 13 residues. Trimming stripped 3 bases from V and 8 bases from J, with 10 bases between. Followed longitudinally, the Seattle patients had been enrolled during active infection.

The chain carries TRBV7-9 and TRBJ1-4; D call uncertain. This sequence was found in a man between 18 and 29 years old with COVID-19, enrolled during active disease. Sequencing was done on a sample of peripheral blood. In DNA form, the CDR3 reads TGTGCCAGCAGCTTTTACCCCGCGGAAAAACTGTTTTTT. It specifies CASSFYPAEKLFF.